This T cell receptor beta chain was observed in a study of blood T cell repertoires in COVID-19. Across the whole study: Sources were T cells, B-cell-depleted T cells, or PBMCs; the material itself was cDNA or gDNA.

Original analysis: How many nucleated cells were present was estimated from reference gene primer amplification. TCRdb keeps only in-frame clones here, not all; method: immunoSEQ multiplex PCR. For V, J and clone size, that table is used; D and trimming come from the DNA. The data show about 250,000 clones, under 85% seen once. Trimming shortened V by 2 bases and J by 4 bases, and 12 bases separated the two germline ends. Germline-derived CDR1 and CDR2 are SGHTA and FQGTGA. This CDR3 comprises 14 residues. The V and J genes are TRBV7-3 and TRBJ2-7, with D perhaps matching TRBD2 (5 bases). Sequences were obtained from peripheral blood. This receptor was obtained from a woman aged 40 to 49 with active or convalescent COVID-19. The CDR3 sequence is CASSLDRGSYEQYF. The CDR3 bases are TGTGCCAGCAGCTTAGACCGAGGGTCGTACGAGCAGTACTTC.